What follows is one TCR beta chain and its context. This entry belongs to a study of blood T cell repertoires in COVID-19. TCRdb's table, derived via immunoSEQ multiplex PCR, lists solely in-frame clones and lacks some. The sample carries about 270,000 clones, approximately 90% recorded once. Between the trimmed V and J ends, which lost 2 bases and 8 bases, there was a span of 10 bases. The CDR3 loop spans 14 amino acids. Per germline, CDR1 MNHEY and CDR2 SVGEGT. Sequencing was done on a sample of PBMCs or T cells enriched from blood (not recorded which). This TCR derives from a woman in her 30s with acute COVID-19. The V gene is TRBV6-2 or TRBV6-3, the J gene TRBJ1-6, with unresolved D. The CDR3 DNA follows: TGTGCCAGCAGTTACGCAGGCCTTTATTCACCCCTCCACTTT. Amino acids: CASSYAGLYSPLHF.